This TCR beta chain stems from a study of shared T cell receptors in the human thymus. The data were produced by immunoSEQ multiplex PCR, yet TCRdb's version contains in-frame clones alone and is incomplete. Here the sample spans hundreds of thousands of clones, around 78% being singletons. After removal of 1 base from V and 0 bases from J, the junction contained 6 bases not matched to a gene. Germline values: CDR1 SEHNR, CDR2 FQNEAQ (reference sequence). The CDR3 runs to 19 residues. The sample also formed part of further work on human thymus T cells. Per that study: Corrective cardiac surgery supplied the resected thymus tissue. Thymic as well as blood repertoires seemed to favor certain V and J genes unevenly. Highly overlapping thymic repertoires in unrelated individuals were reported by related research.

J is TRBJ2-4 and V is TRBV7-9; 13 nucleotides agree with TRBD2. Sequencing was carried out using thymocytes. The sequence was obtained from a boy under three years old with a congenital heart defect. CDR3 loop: CASSLGTSGSWLAKNIQYF. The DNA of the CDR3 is TGTGCCAGCAGCTTAGGGACTAGCGGGAGTTGGCTAGCCAAAAACATTCAGTACTTC.